This T cell receptor (beta chain) stems from a study of T cell repertoires in cytomegalovirus infection. Study information: Public TCR beta signatures provided an indication of both CMV infection and a matching HLA type.

TCRdb reprocessed the reads with MiXCR, giving one entry per CDR3 protein. This table has about 530,000 distinct CDR3 sequences, more than 20% appearing once. General observations from the study: HLA-C-restricted CMV-specific TCR beta clonotypes were dominant in the ex vivo response. Identification of carriers of CMV plus the relevant HLA was achieved through cumulative public TCR beta family frequency.

Comments on this clonotype: What it binds is not known.

The ends were cut back, 5 bases at V and 0 bases at J, with 8 bases in the middle. The CDR3 runs 14 residues. Germline-derived CDR1 and CDR2 are SGHTA and FQGNSA. The sequence derives from a human donor in good health (CMV status not recorded). Some clones in this sample may be carry-over from other donors' samples. The gene calls are TRBV7-2 and TRBJ1-3, with D hard to call. What was sequenced was PBMCs. This CDR3 is CASSGGISGNTIYF. The CDR3 DNA sequence: TGTGCCAGCAGCGGCGGTATCTCTGGAAACACCATATATTTT.